The text below deals with one T cell receptor (beta chain). This specimen belongs to a study of blood T cell repertoires in COVID-19. The overall study: Italy, Spain and the United States were the sources of the convalescent and acute COVID-19 samples. Sample material is recorded as cDNA or gDNA derived from T cells, B-cell-depleted T cells, or PBMCs.

Study processing details: Estimated nucleated cell counts came from reference gene primer amplification. Data came from immunoSEQ multiplex PCR; TCRdb stores just in-frame clones and leaves some out. The V and J calls and clone size come from that table; D and trimming were worked out from the DNA. The sample includes about 210,000 clones, just over 85% of them seen just once. Trimming removed 4 bases at V and 0 bases at J, with 13 bases between. Germline CDR1 reads LNHDA; CDR2 reads SQIVND (reference sequence). This CDR3 is 16 amino acids long. The chain combines TRBV19 with TRBJ2-1; TRBD2 is a possible D gene (6 bases). This sequence originates from a man aged 18-30 years with active or convalescent COVID-19. Sequencing was carried out using peripheral blood. The CDR3 spells CASSTASASSYNEQFF. The DNA for the CDR3 is TGTGCCAGTAGTACGGCTAGCGCGAGCTCCTACAATGAGCAGTTCTTC.